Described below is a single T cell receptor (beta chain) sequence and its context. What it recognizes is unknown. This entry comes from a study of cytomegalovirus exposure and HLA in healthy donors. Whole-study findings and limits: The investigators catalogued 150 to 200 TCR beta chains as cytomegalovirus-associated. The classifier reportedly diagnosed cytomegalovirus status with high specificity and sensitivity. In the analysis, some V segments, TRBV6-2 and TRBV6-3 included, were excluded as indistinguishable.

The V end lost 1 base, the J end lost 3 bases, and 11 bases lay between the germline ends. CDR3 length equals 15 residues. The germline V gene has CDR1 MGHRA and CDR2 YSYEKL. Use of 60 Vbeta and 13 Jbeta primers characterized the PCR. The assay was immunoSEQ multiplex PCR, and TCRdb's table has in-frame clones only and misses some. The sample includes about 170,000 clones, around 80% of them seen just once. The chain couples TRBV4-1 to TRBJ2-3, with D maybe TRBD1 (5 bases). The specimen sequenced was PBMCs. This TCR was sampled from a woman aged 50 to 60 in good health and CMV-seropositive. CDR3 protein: CASSQGTRATDTQYF. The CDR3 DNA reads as TGCGCCAGCAGCCAAGGGACCAGGGCGACAGATACGCAGTATTTT.